This entry lists 7 T cell receptor beta chains sequenced from one sample in a study of control samples from healthy donors and cancer patients (dated by TCRdb to 2018 to 2020). The protocol used for the library was the immunoSEQ multiplex PCR assay. This immuneACCESS table, as held by TCRdb, lists in-frame sequences with V and J called but not all clones. Of the missing ones, under half trace to an unresolved V gene in checked studies; the others have no known cause. This sample lists approximately 170,000 clones; 85% to 95% were detected once. The biggest ten clones account for 1.4% of the sample. The specimen was blood. These receptors all stem from a man younger than 45 in good health.

This chain connects TRBV7-9 to TRBJ1-5; D unresolved. The germline V gene has CDR1 SEHNR and CDR2 FQNEAQ (reference sequence). Trimming left V 5 bases short and J 0 bases short, with 8 bases between. There are 14 residues in the CDR3. The CDR3 region is CASSPGPSNQPQHF. Written as DNA, the CDR3 is TGTGCCAGCAGCCCCGGCCCTAGCAATCAGCCCCAGCATTTT. Drawing the rest from reference TRBV7-9 and TRBJ1-5, the complete variable domain is DTGVSQNPRHKITKRGQNVTFRCDPISEHNRLYWYRQTLGQGPEFLTYFQNEAQLEKSRLLSDRFSAERPKGSFSTLEIQRTEQGDSAMYLCASSPGPSNQPQHFGDGTRLSIL.

This clone appeared a single time. The V gene is TRBV30, the J gene TRBJ2-1; 7 positions agree with TRBD2. Germline CDR1 reads GTSNPN; CDR2 reads SVGIG (reference sequence). The CDR3 covers 13 residues. The V gene end was trimmed by 4 bases and the J gene end by 6 bases; junction bases not matched to a gene: 6. CDR3 sequence reads: CAWNTGGVNEQFF. DNA of the CDR3: TGTGCCTGGAATACGGGAGGAGTCAATGAGCAGTTCTTC.

This clone was found a few times. The CDR3 DNA reads TGTGCCAGCAGTCCTAGGGGTCCAACAGGGGACGAGCAGTACTTC. Residues: CASSPRGPTGDEQYF. The J gene is TRBJ2-7, the V gene TRBV25-1; 7 bases are shared with TRBD1. The CDR3 consists of 15 residues. Looked up from germline, CDR1 is MGHDK and CDR2 is SYGVNS. V dropped 5 bases and J dropped 5; count of bases not matched to a gene: 12.

This chain uses TRBV5-1 with TRBJ1-2, with D possibly matching TRBD1 (5 bases). The germline V and J ends were trimmed by 1 base and 3 bases, with 19 bases remaining between them. The CDR3 contains 17 residues. Germline-derived CDR1 and CDR2 are SGHRS and YFSETQ. The CDR3 protein is CASSLWGSGRAYYGYTF. DNA for the CDR3: TGCGCCAGCAGCTTGTGGGGGAGTGGCAGGGCCTACTATGGCTACACCTTC.

This clone has only one observation. This chain uses TRBV14 with TRBJ2-2; 9 bases are shared with TRBD2. Looked up from germline, CDR1 is SGHDN and CDR2 is FVKESK. There are 15 residues in the CDR3. J was trimmed by 5 bases and V by 3 bases; bases with no gene match: 4. As DNA, the CDR3 is TGTGCCAGCAGCCAGGAGCTAGCGGGGACCGGGGAGCTGTTTTTT. Translation: CASSQELAGTGELFF.

The chain is built from TRBV19 and TRBJ2-1; 9 bases map to TRBD2. Losses at the gene ends were 1 base for V and 5 bases for J; bases not matched to a gene: 3. This CDR3 region has 15 residues. Germline CDR1 LNHDA, CDR2 SQIVND (reference sequence). The CDR3 region has the DNA TGTGCCAGTAGTATAGGAGCGGGGGGCGACAATGAGCAGTTCTTC. This encodes CASSIGAGGDNEQFF.

The V gene is TRBV19, the J gene TRBJ1-2; perhaps TRBD1 as D (5 bases). The CDR3 covers 14 residues. V lost 7 bases, J lost 6 bases, and 18 bases lay in between. CDR1 and CDR2 (germline): LNHDA, SQIVND (reference sequence). The chain's CDR3 is CASTDGRGPDGYTF. CDR3 sequence (DNA): TGTGCCAGTACCGACGGACGGGGCCCGGATGGCTACACCTTC.